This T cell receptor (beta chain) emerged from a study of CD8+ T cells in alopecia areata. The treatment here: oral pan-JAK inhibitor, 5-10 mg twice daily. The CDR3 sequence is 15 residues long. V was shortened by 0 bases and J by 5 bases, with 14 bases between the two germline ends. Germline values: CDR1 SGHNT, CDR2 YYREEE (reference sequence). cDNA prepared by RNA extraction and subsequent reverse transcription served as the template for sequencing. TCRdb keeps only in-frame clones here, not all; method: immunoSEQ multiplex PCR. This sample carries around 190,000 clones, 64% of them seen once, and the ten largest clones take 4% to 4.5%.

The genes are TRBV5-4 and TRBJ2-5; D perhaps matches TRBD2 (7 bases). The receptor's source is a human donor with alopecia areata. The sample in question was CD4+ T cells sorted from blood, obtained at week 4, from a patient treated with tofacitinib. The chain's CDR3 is CASSLGGGAGETQYF. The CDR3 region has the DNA TGTGCCAGCAGCTTGGGAGGGGGGGCCGGTGAGACCCAGTACTTC.